The sequence of this TCR beta chain was determined in a study of Ad26.COV2.S vaccination and SARS-CoV-2 variants. Study summary: Administration of Ad26.COV2.S was intramuscular, either once or twice 56 days apart.

TCRdb keeps only in-frame clones here, not all; method: immunoSEQ multiplex PCR. The sample shows roughly 450,000 clones, more than 80% of them seen only once. Treatment of the sample: some 20 received Ad26.COV2.S at low or high dose, single or two shots; about five received placebo; per-sample allocation not given. Following the first vaccine or placebo injection, samples were taken on day 63. From germline, CDR1 is SGHTS and CDR2 YDEGEE. The CDR3 has 13 residues. The V end lost 4 bases, the J end lost 3 bases, and 10 bases lay between the germline ends. The chain carries TRBV5-8 and TRBJ2-5; D unclear. This receptor was obtained from a person aged 18-60 years who received the Ad26.COV2.S COVID-19 vaccine or a placebo. This specimen consisted of peripheral blood, obtained in a trial of Ad26.COV2.S vaccine versus placebo. CDR3 DNA sequence: TGTGCCAGCAGCGGAGTCTTTGAAGAGACCCAGTACTTC. This sequence encodes CASSGVFEETQYF.